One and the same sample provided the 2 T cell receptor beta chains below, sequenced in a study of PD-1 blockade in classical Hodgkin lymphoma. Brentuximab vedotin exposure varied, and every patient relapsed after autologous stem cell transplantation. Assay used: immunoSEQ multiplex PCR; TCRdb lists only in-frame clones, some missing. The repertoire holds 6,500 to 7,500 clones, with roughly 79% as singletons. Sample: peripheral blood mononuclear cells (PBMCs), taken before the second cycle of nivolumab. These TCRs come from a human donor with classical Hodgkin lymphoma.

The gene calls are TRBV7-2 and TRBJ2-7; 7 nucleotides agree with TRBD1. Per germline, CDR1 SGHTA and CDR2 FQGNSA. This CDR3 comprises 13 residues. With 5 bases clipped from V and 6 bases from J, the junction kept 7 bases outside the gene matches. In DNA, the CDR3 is TGTGCCAGCAGCCGACAGGGTCCCTCCGAGCAGTACTTC. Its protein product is CASSRQGPSEQYF.

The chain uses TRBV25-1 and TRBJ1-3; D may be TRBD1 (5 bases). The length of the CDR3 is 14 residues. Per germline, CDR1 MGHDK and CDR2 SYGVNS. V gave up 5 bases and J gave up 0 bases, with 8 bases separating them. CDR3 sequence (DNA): TGTGCCAGCAGTTCAGGGTACTCTGGAAACACCATATATTTT. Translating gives CASSSGYSGNTIYF.